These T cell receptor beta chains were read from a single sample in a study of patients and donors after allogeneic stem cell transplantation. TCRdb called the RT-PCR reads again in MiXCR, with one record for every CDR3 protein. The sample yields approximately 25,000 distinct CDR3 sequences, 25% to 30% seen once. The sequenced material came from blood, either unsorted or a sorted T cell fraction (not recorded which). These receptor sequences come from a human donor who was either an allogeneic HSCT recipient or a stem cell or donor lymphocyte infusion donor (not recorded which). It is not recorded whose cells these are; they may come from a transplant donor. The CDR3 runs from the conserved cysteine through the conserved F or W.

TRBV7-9	CASSLRAVPHTDTQYF
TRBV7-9	CASSHRGMDYGYTF
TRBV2	CASNSPQAFF
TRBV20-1	CSASGDRDNQPQHF
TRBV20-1	CSASLAVYSGNQPQHF
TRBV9	CASSVAGGNEQFF
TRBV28	CASSLTGGEAFF
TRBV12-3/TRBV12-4	CASIRTGPGLAQYF
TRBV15	CATRRLEELFF
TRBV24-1	CATSDLGSQHF
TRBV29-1	CSVELGSGNTIYF
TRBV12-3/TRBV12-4	CASSLGDRVYNEQFF
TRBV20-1	CSARIQENNSPLHF
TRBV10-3	CVIGAITDTQYF
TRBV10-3	CAIRGHLLSYEQYF
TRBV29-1	CSVSSSGANVLTF
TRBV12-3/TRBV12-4	CASSSQGQGGRQPQHF